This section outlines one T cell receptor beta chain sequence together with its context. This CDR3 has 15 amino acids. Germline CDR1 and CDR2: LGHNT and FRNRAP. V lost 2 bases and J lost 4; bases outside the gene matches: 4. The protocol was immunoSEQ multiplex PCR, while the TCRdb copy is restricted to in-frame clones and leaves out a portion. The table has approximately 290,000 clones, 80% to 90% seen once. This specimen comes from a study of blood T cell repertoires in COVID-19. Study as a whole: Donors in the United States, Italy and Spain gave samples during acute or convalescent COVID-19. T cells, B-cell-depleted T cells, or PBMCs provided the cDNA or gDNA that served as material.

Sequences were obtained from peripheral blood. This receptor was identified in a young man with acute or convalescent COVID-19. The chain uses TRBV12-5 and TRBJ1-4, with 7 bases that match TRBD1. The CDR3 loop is CASGLRGQLNEKLFF. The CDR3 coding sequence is TGTGCTAGTGGTTTGAGGGGACAGCTTAATGAAAAACTGTTTTTT. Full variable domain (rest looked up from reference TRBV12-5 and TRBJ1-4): DARVTQTPRHKVTEMGQEVTMRCQPILGHNTVFWYRQTMMQGLELLAYFRNRAPLDDSGMPKDRFSAEMPDATLATLKIQPSEPRDSAVYFCASGLRGQLNEKLFFGSGTQLSVL.